This is a list of T cell receptor beta chains from one sample in a study of CD8 T cells in ankylosing spondylitis. TCRdb analysed the 5' RACE reads with MiXCR anew, one entry per CDR3 protein. The sample includes about 140,000 distinct CDR3 sequences, 7.5% to 9.5% of them seen just once. Sequencing used synovial fluid, either unsorted or a sorted T cell fraction (not recorded which). The receptors were sampled from a male donor with ankylosing spondylitis. Each CDR3 is given with its conserved first and last residue. Fields, in order: D gene, J gene, V gene, clone size, CDR3 protein, CDR3 DNA. A D gene is named only where the DNA matches it firmly. Size is omitted from some rows. Given values are once, few, many or a class for expanded clones.

>TRBD2|TRBJ2-1|TRBV5-4|many
CASSFSSGNYNEQFF
TGTGCCAGCAGCTTTAGTAGCGGGAACTACAATGAGCAGTTCTTC
>-|TRBJ2-7|TRBV28|-
CASSRGGTPYEQYF
TGTGCCAGCAGCCGCGGCGGGACACCCTACGAGCAGTACTTC
>TRBD1|TRBJ1-1|TRBV10-3|few
CAISDRKGATEAFF
TGTGCCATCAGTGATAGGAAGGGGGCCACTGAAGCTTTCTTT
>TRBD1|TRBJ1-1|TRBV4-2|many
CASSQDRTGGTEAFF
TGTGCCAGCAGCCAAGATCGGACAGGGGGCACTGAAGCTTTCTTT
>-|TRBJ2-5|TRBV5-1|many
CASSLRLYQETQYF
TGCGCCAGCAGCTTGCGACTGTACCAAGAGACCCAGTACTTC
>TRBD2|TRBJ2-3|TRBV27|few
CASKIDGGRAFTDTQYF
TGTGCCAGCAAAATAGATGGGGGGAGGGCCTTCACAGATACGCAGTATTTT
>-|TRBJ1-3|TRBV18|-
CASSSRTGIDTGNTIYF
TGTGCCAGCTCATCTCGGACGGGGATAGACACAGGAAACACCATATATTTT
>-|TRBJ2-6|TRBV27|few
CASSPQRFRANVLTF
TGTGCCAGCAGCCCCCAGAGGTTCCGGGCCAACGTCCTGACTTTC
>-|TRBJ1-2|TRBV6-2/TRBV6-3|few
CASRWDLLYGYTF
TGTGCCAGCAGATGGGACCTACTCTATGGCTACACCTTC
>-|TRBJ2-5|TRBV4-1|few
CASSQEANSWETQYF
TGCGCCAGCAGCCAAGAGGCTAATTCATGGGAGACCCAGTACTTC
>TRBD1|TRBJ2-7|TRBV28|few
CASSEVPGQGSNEQYF
TGTGCCAGCAGCGAGGTCCCGGGACAGGGATCCAACGAGCAGTACTTC
>TRBD1|TRBJ1-1|TRBV5-5|-
CASSGRDRVQWTEAFF
TGTGCCAGCAGCGGCCGGGACAGGGTACAATGGACTGAAGCTTTCTTT
>TRBD2|TRBJ2-2|TRBV7-2|-
CASRGAGGRGTGELFF
TGTGCCAGTCGAGGGGCGGGAGGCCGGGGCACCGGGGAGCTGTTTTTT
>TRBD1|TRBJ2-1|TRBV28|-
CASRDSSYNEQFF
TGTGCCAGCCGGGACAGTTCCTACAATGAGCAGTTCTTC
>-|TRBJ2-3|TRBV7-9|-
CASSLMATDTQYF
TGTGCCAGCAGCTTAATGGCCACAGATACGCAGTATTTT
>-|TRBJ2-3|TRBV5-1|-
CATSPGGSTDTQYF
TGCGCCACCTCTCCCGGAGGGAGCACAGATACGCAGTATTTT
>-|TRBJ2-7|TRBV6-1|few
CASKKGRTDKTYEQYF
TGTGCCAGCAAGAAAGGTCGGACAGACAAAACCTACGAGCAGTACTTC
>TRBD2|TRBJ2-3|TRBV20-1|few
CSARDPRTSGRASDTQYF
TGCAGTGCTAGAGATCCCCGGACTAGCGGGAGGGCCTCAGATACGCAGTATTTT
>-|TRBJ2-4|TRBV20-1|many
CSARRDTAAIRAKNIQYF
TGCAGTGCTAGACGGGACACAGCTGCAATTAGAGCCAAAAACATTCAGTACTTC
>TRBD1|TRBJ2-3|TRBV6-2/TRBV6-3|-
CASSPRRDRADTQYF
TGTGCCAGCAGTCCTCGCCGGGACAGGGCAGATACGCAGTATTTT
>TRBD1|TRBJ1-2|TRBV29-1|many
CSVEESGQGGTF
TGCAGCGTTGAAGAAAGTGGACAGGGGGGGACCTTC
>-|TRBJ1-1|TRBV20-1|-
CSAGGDSEAFF
TGCAGTGCCGGGGGCGACAGCGAAGCTTTCTTT